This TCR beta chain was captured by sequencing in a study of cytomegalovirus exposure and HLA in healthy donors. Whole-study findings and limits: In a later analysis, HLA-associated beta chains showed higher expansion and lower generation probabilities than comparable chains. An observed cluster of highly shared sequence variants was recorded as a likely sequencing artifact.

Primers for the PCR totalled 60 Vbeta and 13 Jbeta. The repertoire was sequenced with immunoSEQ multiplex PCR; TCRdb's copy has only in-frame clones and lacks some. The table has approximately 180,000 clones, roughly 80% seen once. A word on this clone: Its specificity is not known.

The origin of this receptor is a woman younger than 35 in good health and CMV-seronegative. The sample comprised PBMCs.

The CDR3 sequence is CASSEYSLAGQETQYF. CDR3 coding DNA: TGTGCCAGCAGTGAATACTCACTAGCGGGCCAAGAGACCCAGTACTTC. V gene TRBV25-1 combines with J gene TRBJ2-5; 9 nucleotides agree with TRBD2. Trimming cost V 0 bases and J 1 base; bases outside gene matches: 3. CDR1 is MGHDK, CDR2 SYGVNS, per germline. CDR3 length: 16 amino acids.